A single sample is the source of the 18 T cell receptor beta chains below, sequenced in a study of CD8 T cells in ankylosing spondylitis. Via MiXCR, TCRdb re-called the 5' RACE reads, giving one row per CDR3 protein. The sample holds hundreds of thousands of distinct CDR3 sequences, about 9.1% seen once. Sequencing was performed on blood, either unsorted or a sorted T cell fraction (not recorded which). The receptor set was obtained from a male donor with ankylosing spondylitis or in good health (not recorded which).

J is TRBJ2-1 and V is TRBV7-9; no firm D call. Germline CDR1 SEHNR, CDR2 FQNEAQ (reference sequence). The CDR3 consists of 14 residues. V lost 3 bases and J 4 bases, leaving 10 bases between the germline ends. CDR3 DNA: TGTGCCAGCAGCTTTCCGGCAGGTTACAATGAGCAGTTCTTC. Encoded protein: CASSFPAGYNEQFF.

Concerning this clonotype itself: This could be a read error, since a much larger clone is one nucleotide away. The rearrangement uses TRBV30 and TRBJ1-3; D gene unclear. Per germline, CDR1 GTSNPN and CDR2 SVGIG (reference sequence). This CDR3 contains 10 residues. Deletions cut 1 base from V and 5 bases from J, with 0 bases between. CDR3 protein: CAWSGNTIYF. The CDR3 bases are TGTGCCTGGAGTGGAAACACCATATATTTT.

The chain couples TRBV18 to TRBJ2-1, with no clear D. The CDR3 totals 11 residues. Germline CDR1 reads KGHSH; CDR2 reads LQKENI. With 3 bases removed from V and 8 bases from J, the gap between germline ends came to 5 bases. The CDR3 loop reads CASSPDDEQFF. The CDR3 DNA reads as TGTGCCAGCTCACCTGATGATGAGCAGTTCTTC.

This clonotype was counted at least ten times. The chain employs TRBV5-1 and TRBJ2-2, with D maybe TRBD2 (6 bases). The length of the CDR3 is 16 residues. V shed 4 bases and J shed 7 bases, with 20 bases lying between them. CDR1 SGHRS and CDR2 YFSETQ come from the germline V gene. Here the CDR3 DNA reads TGCGCCAGCAGCCCCGGGACTCCTTTACGAATCGGGGAGCTGTTTTTT. It specifies CASSPGTPLRIGELFF.

Points on this clonotype: This clone may be a read error of a much larger clone one base away. This chain uses TRBV12-3 or TRBV12-4 with TRBJ2-1; weak D call: TRBD1 (6 bases). This CDR3 region has 12 residues. The CDR3: CASSQGQRDQLF. In DNA, the CDR3 is TGTGCCAGCAGCCAAGGACAGCGCGACCAGTTATTC.

This clonotype was detected a few times. The J gene is TRBJ2-1, the V gene TRBV7-2; 10 bases are shared with TRBD1. This CDR3 is 15 amino acids long. The V gene's germline CDR1 is SGHTA and CDR2 FQGNSA. V lost 5 bases and J lost 9; bases outside the gene matches: 10. The chain's CDR3 is CASSPGTGEWGEQFF. The DNA for the CDR3 is TGTGCCAGCAGCCCCGGGACAGGGGAGTGGGGTGAGCAGTTCTTC.

The chain uses TRBV19 and TRBJ1-5, with 10 bases aligning to TRBD1. The V segment lost 1 base and the J segment 2 bases; nucleotides outside the gene matches: 2. Germline-derived CDR1 and CDR2 are LNHDA and SQIVND (reference sequence). The CDR3 covers 16 residues. The CDR3 loop is CASSIGGTGGNQPQHF. The CDR3 coding sequence is TGTGCCAGTAGTATAGGAGGGACAGGGGGCAATCAGCCCCAGCATTTT.

This clonotype has more than one count but fewer than ten. V is TRBV6-2 or TRBV6-3 and J is TRBJ2-1, with 11 bases that match TRBD2. Germline trimming cut 5 bases from V and 3 bases from J; bases unmatched to any gene: 9. The CDR3 sequence is 17 residues long. Per the germline V gene, CDR1 is MNHEY and CDR2 is SVGEGT. CDR3 protein: CASSRATSGESYNEQFF. CDR3 coding DNA: TGTGCCAGCAGTCGTGCGACTAGCGGGGAAAGCTACAATGAGCAGTTCTTC.

This clonotype was observed at least ten times. The V gene is TRBV5-1, the J gene TRBJ2-6; 8 bases agree with TRBD2. Trimming at V came to 2 bases and at J to 2 bases, leaving 3 bases not matched to a gene. Germline values: CDR1 SGHRS, CDR2 YFSETQ. CDR3 size: 16 residues. CDR3 loop: CASSFYSGTGANVLTF. For the CDR3, the DNA is TGCGCCAGCAGCTTTTATAGCGGGACTGGGGCCAACGTCCTGACTTTC.

The rearrangement uses TRBV7-2 and TRBJ2-1; D is undetermined. V was cut by 4 bases and J by 8 bases, with 12 bases left in between. The length of the CDR3 is 13 residues. Germline CDR1 SGHTA, CDR2 FQGNSA. For the CDR3, the DNA is TGTGCCAGCAGCTCAGGACCTGTAGATGAGCAGTTCTTC. Encoded protein: CASSSGPVDEQFF.

In this sample, this clonotype turned up many times. The rearrangement uses TRBV18 and TRBJ2-1; 16 nucleotides match TRBD2. The CDR3 runs 17 residues. Germline-derived CDR1 and CDR2 are KGHSH and LQKENI. V was pared by 3 bases and J by 9 bases, with 8 bases of the junction left unmatched. The CDR3, as DNA: TGTGCCAGCTCACCCCGGGGGACTAGCGGGAGGGTTCGTGAGCAGTTCTTC. Translation: CASSPRGTSGRVREQFF.

This clonotype appeared a few times. This chain joins TRBV30 and TRBJ2-7; weak D call: TRBD2 (6 bases). This CDR3 is 15 amino acids long. Trimming removed 0 bases at V and 1 base at J, with 13 bases between. The germline gives CDR1 GTSNPN, CDR2 SVGIG (reference sequence). The CDR3 bases are TGTGCCTGGAGTGTGGGCGGGACCAAGTCCTACGAGCAGTACTTC. The encoded protein is CAWSVGGTKSYEQYF.

This clonotype showed up many times. The rearrangement uses TRBV24-1 and TRBJ1-1, with 7 positions matching TRBD1. Germline CDR1 reads KGHDR; CDR2 reads SFDVKD. V dropped 2 bases and J dropped 5; count of bases not matched to a gene: 10. This CDR3 region has 16 residues. CDR3 DNA: TGTGCCACCAGTGATTCGGGCAGGGGGGGGATAACTGAAGCTTTCTTT. It codes for CATSDSGRGGITEAFF.

Ten or more counts support this clonotype. The chain has TRBV27 and TRBJ2-7; 8 bases align to TRBD2. CDR3 length: 16 residues. J was trimmed by 0 bases and V by 6 bases; bases with no gene match: 10. Germline CDR1 reads MNHEY; CDR2 reads SMNVEV (reference sequence). The chain's CDR3 is CASRHLDSGSSYEQYF. In DNA, the CDR3 is TGTGCCAGCAGACACCTCGACAGCGGGAGCTCCTACGAGCAGTACTTC.

This clonotype showed up many times. The chain carries TRBV11-1 and TRBJ1-2; D ambiguous. V dropped 3 bases and J dropped 2 bases, with 7 bases sitting between them. The CDR3 has 13 residues. Germline-derived CDR1 and CDR2 are SGHAT and FQDESV (reference sequence). The CDR3 sequence: CASSLDGNYGYTF. In DNA, the CDR3 is TGTGCCAGCAGCTTGGACGGGAACTATGGCTACACCTTC.

This clonotype was counted ten times or more. The chain couples TRBV7-9 to TRBJ2-1; weak D call: TRBD2 (6 bases). The CDR3 length is 15 residues. V lost 5 bases to trimming and J lost 9 bases, with 20 bases between them. Germline V gives CDR1 SEHNR, CDR2 FQNEAQ (reference sequence). The CDR3 DNA is TGTGCCAGCAGCCGTAGTTGGGCTAGCGAGGGTGAGCAGTTCTTC. It translates to CASSRSWASEGEQFF.

The CDR3: CASSLVGSGGGNEQFF. CDR3 sequence (DNA): TGTGCCAGCAGCTTAGTGGGCTCCGGGGGGGGCAATGAGCAGTTCTTC. The chain joins TRBV7-2 to TRBJ2-1, with TRBD2 matching 8 bases. Trimming removed 1 base from V and 6 bases from J; junction bases left unmatched: 8. Germline lookup yields CDR1 SGHTA and CDR2 FQGNSA. This CDR3 contains 16 residues.

This clonotype was detected a few times. The CDR3 region is CASSPHRLADYNEQFF. The CDR3 coding sequence is TGTGCCAGCAGCCCCCACCGACTAGCGGACTACAATGAGCAGTTCTTC. The chain recombines TRBV7-3 with TRBJ2-1; 9 bases are shared with TRBD2. V dropped 5 bases and J dropped 3; count of bases not matched to a gene: 8. Germline V gives CDR1 SGHTA, CDR2 FQGTGA. The CDR3 loop spans 16 amino acids.